A single sample is the source of the 21 T cell receptor beta chains below, sequenced in a study of cytomegalovirus exposure and HLA in healthy donors (dated by TCRdb to the late 2010s). The receptor library was made with the immunoSEQ multiplex PCR assay. In its TCRdb copy, this immuneACCESS table keeps in-frame sequences only and misses some clones. Where compared with another copy, unresolved V genes explain less than half of these, and the others have no known cause. The sample yields under 250,000 clones; about nine tenths were counted once. The ten largest clones add up to 1.5% to 2% of the sample. Sequenced input: PBMCs. All receptors come from a woman under 30 in good health and CMV-seropositive.

The chain joins TRBV15 to TRBJ2-2; 9 bases map to TRBD2. The CDR3 extends over 14 amino acids. Germline V gives CDR1 LNHNV, CDR2 YYDKDF (reference sequence). V shed 10 bases, J shed 6 bases, and the junction held 9 bases outside the gene matches. CDR3 sequence reads: CASRREGKAGELFF. As DNA, the CDR3 is TGTGCCAGCAGGCGGGAGGGGAAGGCCGGGGAGCTGTTTTTT.

V and J are TRBV14 and TRBJ1-4, with no clear D. Trimming removed 0 bases from V and 4 bases from J, with 15 bases in between. The length of the CDR3 is 17 residues. Germline assignment: CDR1 SGHDN and CDR2 FVKESK. For the CDR3, the DNA is TGTGCCAGCAGCCAAGATGTGGCAACCGGGATTAATGAAAAACTGTTTTTT. Translation: CASSQDVATGINEKLFF.

The CDR3 sequence is CAWSVLAVYEQYF. The CDR3 DNA is TGTGCCTGGAGTGTACTAGCTGTGTACGAGCAGTACTTC. The genes are TRBV30 and TRBJ2-7, with TRBD2 as a possible D gene (6 bases). The CDR3 has 13 residues. The V end lost 0 bases, the J end lost 4 bases, and 10 bases lay between the germline ends. Germline CDR1 and CDR2: GTSNPN and SVGIG (reference sequence).

The chain has TRBV9 and TRBJ1-4; the match to TRBD1 covers 8 bases. The germline gives CDR1 SGDLS, CDR2 YYNGEE. The trim removed 8 bases at V and 3 bases at J, leaving 6 bases unmatched. The CDR3 runs 14 residues. This CDR3 is CASAQGDANEKLFF. DNA of the CDR3: TGTGCCAGTGCACAGGGGGACGCTAATGAAAAACTGTTTTTT.

This clone was counted a few times. The chain links TRBV7-2 to TRBJ2-7, with D possibly TRBD2 on 6 matching bases. The germline V gene encodes CDR1 SGHTA and CDR2 FQGNSA. This CDR3 region has 15 residues. Trimming left V 1 base short and J 5 bases short, with 15 bases between. Here the CDR3 reads CASSLVYLGGHEQYF. Here the CDR3 DNA reads TGTGCCAGCAGCTTAGTTTACTTGGGGGGACACGAGCAGTACTTC.

The sample holds a few counts of this clone. The chain links TRBV7-9 to TRBJ1-2; D is uncertain. The CDR3 spans 13 residues. Germline V CDR1 and CDR2: SEHNR, FQNEAQ (reference sequence). Trimming cost V 3 bases and J 1 base, with 6 bases left between them. DNA of the CDR3: TGTGCCAGCAGCTTGAGGATTAACTATGGCTACACCTTC. Residues: CASSLRINYGYTF.

This chain uses TRBV28 with TRBJ2-1, with 9 positions matching TRBD1. V trimming: 3 bases; J trimming: 3 bases; junction bases outside the gene matches: 6. This CDR3 spans 16 amino acids. Germline CDR1 MDHEN, CDR2 SYDVKM. CDR3 amino acids: CASSFKPGQGYNEQFF. The CDR3 region has the DNA TGTGCCAGCAGTTTTAAACCGGGACAGGGCTACAATGAGCAGTTCTTC.

This chain joins TRBV5-6 and TRBJ2-1; 10 bases match TRBD2. V lost 4 bases, J lost 1 base, and 14 bases stayed unmatched. CDR3 length: 19 amino acids. Looked up from germline, CDR1 is SGHDT and CDR2 is YYEEEE. The chain's CDR3 is CASSRGLAGDSLSYNEQFF. The CDR3 nucleotides are TGTGCCAGCAGCCGGGGGCTAGCGGGAGACTCCCTATCCTACAATGAGCAGTTCTTC. Combining the CDR3 with reference TRBV5-6 and TRBJ2-1 gives the whole variable domain DAGVTQSPTHLIKTRGQQVTLRCSPKSGHDTVSWYQQALGQGPQFIFQYYEEEERQRGNFPDRFSGHQFPNYSSELNVNALLLGDSALYLCASSRGLAGDSLSYNEQFFGPGTRLTVL.

This chain joins TRBV6-1 and TRBJ2-7, with a possible D match to TRBD2 (5 bases). The CDR3 consists of 17 residues. V lost 0 bases to trimming and J lost 0 bases, with 15 bases between them. Germline V lookup: CDR1 MNHNS, CDR2 SASEGT. The CDR3 DNA reads TGTGCCAGCAGTGAAGCAACCCCGGCCGCGGGCTCCTACGAGCAGTACTTC. Translating it yields CASSEATPAAGSYEQYF.

The V gene is TRBV5-6, the J gene TRBJ1-4; TRBD1 matches at 7 bases. CDR3 length equals 16 residues. The trim removed 1 base at V and 6 bases at J, leaving 9 bases unmatched. CDR1 SGHDT and CDR2 YYEEEE come from the germline V gene. CDR3 in amino acids: CASSLKGTVKDEKLFF. For the CDR3, the DNA is TGTGCCAGCAGCTTGAAGGGGACAGTGAAGGATGAAAAACTGTTTTTT.

The chain combines TRBV9 with TRBJ1-2; 7 bases align to TRBD1. CDR3 length: 16 residues. V dropped 0 bases and J dropped 3; count of bases not matched to a gene: 8. Germline values: CDR1 SGDLS, CDR2 YYNGEE. The CDR3 bases are TGTGCCAGCAGCGTAGTTCGGACAGGACATTACTATGGCTACACCTTC. Protein product: CASSVVRTGHYYGYTF. Filled out from reference TRBV9 and TRBJ1-2, the complete variable domain reads DSGVTQTPKHLITATGQRVTLRCSPRSGDLSVYWYQQSLDQGLQFLIQYYNGEERAKGNILERFSAQQFPDLHSELNLSSLELGDSALYFCASSVVRTGHYYGYTFGSGTRLTVV.

CDR3 in DNA: TGTGCCACCAGCAGAGATAGGGGCGGGAGTCTTCGGATGAATGAGCAGTTCTTC. This encodes CATSRDRGGSLRMNEQFF. V is TRBV15 and J is TRBJ2-1, with TRBD2 identical over 7 bases. Looked up from germline, CDR1 is LNHNV and CDR2 is YYDKDF (reference sequence). The CDR3 loop spans 18 amino acids. V shed 0 bases and J 7 bases; nucleotides not matched to a gene: 15.

The chain has TRBV7-9 and TRBJ1-4, with 8 bases identical to TRBD1. Looked up from germline, CDR1 is SEHNR and CDR2 is FQNEAQ (reference sequence). V was pared by 1 base and J by 10 bases, with 11 bases of the junction left unmatched. The CDR3 has 16 amino acids. The CDR3 bases are TGTGCCAGCAGCTTAGACCGGTTCGGTACAGGGGGAAAACTGTTTTTT. Its protein is CASSLDRFGTGGKLFF.

In its sample, this clone was seen once. The gene calls are TRBV30 and TRBJ1-5, with a weak D call TRBD1 (6 bases). This CDR3 region has 14 residues. Germline V gives CDR1 GTSNPN, CDR2 SVGIG (reference sequence). V was pared by 1 base and J by 6 bases, with 13 bases between. The CDR3 reads CAWSAGRGVQPQHF. The CDR3 DNA reads as TGTGCCTGGAGTGCCGGCAGGGGTGTTCAGCCCCAGCATTTT.

The chain employs TRBV14 and TRBJ2-7; 7 bases fit TRBD1. The CDR3 spans 14 residues. The germline gives CDR1 SGHDN, CDR2 FVKESK. V shed 6 bases, J shed 1 base, and the junction held 6 bases outside the gene matches. The CDR3 DNA is TGTGCCAGCAGTTGGGACAGCCGTTCCTACGAGCAGTACTTC. Its translation is CASSWDSRSYEQYF. Based on the CDR3 plus reference TRBV14 and TRBJ2-7, the full variable domain is EAGVTQFPSHSVIEKGQTVTLRCDPISGHDNLYWYRRVMGKEIKFLLHFVKESKQDESGMPNNRFLAERTGGTYSTLKVQPAELEDSGVYFCASSWDSRSYEQYFGPGTRLTVT.

The V and J genes are TRBV4-2 and TRBJ2-3; 7 bases fit TRBD2. V was pared by 4 bases and J by 5 bases, with 9 bases of the junction left unmatched. Germline CDR1 is LGHNA and CDR2 is YNFKEQ. This CDR3 contains 15 residues. CDR3 bases: TGTGCCAGCAGCCGATCGGGAGGTAGAGGAGATACGCAGTATTTT. It is translated as CASSRSGGRGDTQYF.

This clone was detected once. The rearrangement joins TRBV6-1 to TRBJ2-7; maybe TRBD1 (5 bases). The CDR3 consists of 14 residues. From germline, CDR1 is MNHNS and CDR2 SASEGT. Between the trimmed V and J ends, which lost 4 bases and 2 bases, there was a span of 12 bases. The CDR3 nucleotides read TGTGCCAGCAGTGTTCCCGTGACAGCCTACGAGCAGTACTTC. This encodes CASSVPVTAYEQYF.

V is TRBV7-2 and J is TRBJ1-2; D is unclear. The germline gives CDR1 SGHTA, CDR2 FQGNSA. The CDR3 totals 15 residues. Trimming took off 0 bases at V and 0 bases at J, with 8 bases between the two ends. The DNA for the CDR3 is TGTGCCAGCAGCTTAGCCGGCAGGACTAACTATGGCTACACCTTC. Its translation is CASSLAGRTNYGYTF.

This rearrangement joins TRBV4-1 to TRBJ2-1, with 7 bases aligning to TRBD2. Germline V lookup: CDR1 MGHRA, CDR2 YSYEKL. The J segment lost 8 bases and the V segment lost 0 bases, leaving 4 bases of the junction unmatched. CDR3 length equals 14 residues. The CDR3 reads CASSQEKGGDEQFF. The CDR3 DNA reads as TGCGCCAGCAGCCAAGAGAAGGGAGGGGATGAGCAGTTCTTC.

V usage is TRBV19 and J usage is TRBJ1-2; possibly TRBD1 for D (5 bases). Trimming took off 4 bases at V and 4 bases at J, with 13 bases between the two ends. Germline V gene data show CDR1 as LNHDA and CDR2 as SQIVND (reference sequence). This CDR3 has 14 amino acids. The CDR3 region is CASSTSGTFYGYTF. The CDR3 bases are TGTGCCAGTAGTACATCCGGGACTTTCTATGGCTACACCTTC.

V usage is TRBV18 and J usage is TRBJ1-4; maybe TRBD1 (5 bases). The germline V and J ends were trimmed by 5 bases and 4 bases, with 11 bases remaining between them. This CDR3 region has 14 residues. Germline lookup yields CDR1 KGHSH and CDR2 LQKENI. The CDR3 region has the DNA TGTGCCAGCTCAGACAGCGCCGGTAATGAAAAACTGTTTTTT. Amino acid sequence: CASSDSAGNEKLFF.